This T cell receptor beta chain comes out of a study of identical twins (TCRdb year 2016). Background on the whole study: To test whether fetal clonotypes persist, the study used deep sequencing on TCR alpha and beta repertoires from monozygotic twins, unrelated adults of various ages, and cord blood. To rule out contamination, the twin experiments were replicated at different times with different library preparation protocols. General findings and caveats noted by the study authors: Out-of-frame TCR alpha sequences shared between twins showed an excess of low generation-probability sequences compared with coincidental sharing between unrelated individuals. Zero-insertion analyses could be partly confounded by invariant T cells such as MAIT and iNKT, though diverse VJ usage argued against such confounding for most clonotypes. In monozygotic twins, out-of-frame TCR alpha sharing was systematically underestimated by recombination models, although the models agreed with sharing between unrelated individuals. In beta out-of-frame sequences, excess twin sharing was weaker, because having fewer shared sequences lowered the signal-to-noise ratio. Abundant cord blood beta clonotypes carried fewer insertions; young adult naive repertoires showed a weaker similar trend, while memory repertoires showed none. Conclusions relied on cross-sectional statistical analysis, since the same donors could not be followed over many years.

A word on this clonotype: Its antigen is not yet known. Base qualities are not recorded, but no much larger clone differs from it by a single base.

Library generation was performed with 5' RACE. TCRdb names Illumina HiSeq 2000 as the instrument used. Template switching introduced a universal primer binding site; the final cDNA contained a unique molecular identifier, enabling accurate counting of TCR cDNA molecules. First-strand cDNA for TCR alpha and beta chains was synthesized from specific primers in the conserved constant-segment region. To control for contamination, each cDNA library was double barcoded with a SMART-Mk sample barcode plus Illumina barcodes. TruSeq adapter sequences, together with Illumina sample barcodes, were added in two successive PCR steps. Sequencing of the TCR alpha and beta cDNA libraries was done on the Illumina HiSeq platform using custom primers. From the authors' description of their analysis: Raw reads were processed with MiGEC to extract unique molecular identifiers, and MiXCR was used to determine CDR3 positions. Recombination models were inferred per individual with the repgenHMM and IGoR tools using an EM algorithm. Shared clonotype analysis was performed with the tcR package in R, normalizing sharing by the product of cloneset sizes. To study raw recombination free of thymic and clonal selection effects, out-of-frame nonproductive sequences were analyzed. TCRdb reprocessed the public reads (quality trimming at Q25 with fastp, clone calling with MiXCR) and kept in-frame beta chains. One record per CDR3 amino acid sequence lists the most common genes and DNA. The V and J calls, along with clone size, are taken from TCRdb and not from the paper's own processing. The sample table shows hundreds of thousands of distinct CDR3 sequences, and 9% to 15% are seen once. Around 1.6% of the sample is taken by the ten largest.

V ends up 6 bases short and J 7 bases short, with an unmatched junction base count of 8. The CDR3 numbers 16 residues from cysteine through phenylalanine. Just the 48-base CDR3 DNA is kept, in frame starting at base 1. The germline V gene (reference sequence) specifies PRHDT as CDR1 and FYEKMQ as CDR2. All donors were healthy Caucasians. Three pairs of female monozygotic twins, all aged about 18 to 30 years, made up the twin cohort. Peripheral blood mononuclear cells were the source from which RNA for the TCR libraries was isolated. This same sample was also part of a study on yellow fever vaccine responses in identical twins. Looking at the second paper: According to the authors, the vaccine-induced T cell response in identical twins seemed to be partly convergent and partly specific to each individual. The study precisely tracked vaccine-responding T cell clones in identical twins.

The sample consisted of PBMCs. This chain is built from TRBV13 and TRBJ2-2; TRBD2 agrees with 13 junctional bases. This TCR was sampled from a young woman in good health. The nucleotide sequence is given as TGTGCCAGCAGTCCCGGACTAGCGGGAGCCAACGGGGAGCTGTTTTTT. Translated, this gives CASSPGLAGANGELFF.